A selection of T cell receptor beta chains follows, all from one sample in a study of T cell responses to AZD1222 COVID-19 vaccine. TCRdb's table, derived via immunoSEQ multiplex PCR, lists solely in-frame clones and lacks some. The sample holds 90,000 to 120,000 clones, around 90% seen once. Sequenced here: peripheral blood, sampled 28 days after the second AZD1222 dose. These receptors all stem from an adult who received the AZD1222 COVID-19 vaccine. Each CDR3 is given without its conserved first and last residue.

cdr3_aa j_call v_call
SARDSPLAF TRBJ1-1 TRBV20-1
ATSAGQGEGSNQPQH TRBJ1-5 TRBV24-1
ASSPGGYEQY TRBJ2-7 TRBV18
ASSLAGTGRNTLH TRBJ1-6 TRBV5-6
ASSEGPGGEKLF TRBJ1-4 TRBV6-4
ASSPQGGGNTEAF TRBJ1-1 TRBV6-6
ASSLGQGYEQY TRBJ2-7 TRBV13
ASSLGNRAADTQY TRBJ2-3 TRBV5-5
SVESGVDGYT TRBJ1-2 TRBV29-1
ASSPVGAGELF TRBJ2-2 TRBV7-9
ASSDSEQGIVWTEAF TRBJ1-1 TRBV6-1
ASSQGGAGTGTRNTEAF TRBJ1-1 TRBV4-1
ASSSRQGTAPLH TRBJ1-6 TRBV5-6
ASSRGTSGISSYEQY TRBJ2-7 TRBV18
ASSILQGNSPLH TRBJ1-6 TRBV5-1
ASSGTSDGTGELF TRBJ2-2 TRBV6-4
ASSAGGVGADTQY TRBJ2-3 TRBV10-1
AWSQGPNTEAF TRBJ1-1 TRBV30
ASSLEGGTGELF TRBJ2-2 TRBV5-1
AISPGGRNTEAF TRBJ1-1 TRBV10-3
ASSADREGTEAF TRBJ1-1 TRBV7-8
ASIRQGADYGYT TRBJ1-2 TRBV19
ASSLYSRQGINEQY TRBJ2-7 TRBV6-5
ASSYRGATESGDTQY TRBJ2-3 TRBV6-2/TRBV6-3
ASSLRLAGGLYNEQF TRBJ2-1 TRBV28
ASSPQDNEQF TRBJ2-1 TRBV3-1/TRBV3-2
SVEHDREVG TRBJ1-3 TRBV29-1
ASSWAQGLTTGELF TRBJ2-2 TRBV5-1
ASSPRTGLVEQY TRBJ2-7 TRBV9
ASSLGGQGDYNEQF TRBJ2-1 TRBV5-1
AFTPRRNEQF TRBJ2-1 TRBV30
AWSVLGFNQPQH TRBJ1-5 TRBV30
ASRGGSTDTQY TRBJ2-3 TRBV5-1
ASSLEWGDRGTDTQY TRBJ2-3 TRBV7-9
ASSSGVSGYT TRBJ1-2 TRBV7-2
AWSVQDPYEKLF TRBJ1-4 TRBV30
ASGPSGSSPNIQY TRBJ2-4 TRBV4-1
ASSLTSGGANTGELF TRBJ2-2 TRBV5-4
ASRYGQGAWDTQY TRBJ2-3 TRBV2
ASSPGLAARGELF TRBJ2-2 TRBV6-5
ASSESGPASAYEQY TRBJ2-7 TRBV10-2